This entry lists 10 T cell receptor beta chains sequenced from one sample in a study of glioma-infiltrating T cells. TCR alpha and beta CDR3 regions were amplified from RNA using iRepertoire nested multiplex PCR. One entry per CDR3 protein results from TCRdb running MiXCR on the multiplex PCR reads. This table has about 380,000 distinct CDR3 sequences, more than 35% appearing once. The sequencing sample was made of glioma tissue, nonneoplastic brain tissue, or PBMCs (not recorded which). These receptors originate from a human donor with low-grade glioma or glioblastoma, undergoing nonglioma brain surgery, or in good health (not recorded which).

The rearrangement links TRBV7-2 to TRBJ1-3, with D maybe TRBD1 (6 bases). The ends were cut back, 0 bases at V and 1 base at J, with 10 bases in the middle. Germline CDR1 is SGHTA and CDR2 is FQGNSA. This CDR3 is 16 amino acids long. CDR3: CASSLAGTRSGNTIYF. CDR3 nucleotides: TGTGCCAGCAGCTTAGCTGGGACACGGTCTGGAAACACCATATATTTT.

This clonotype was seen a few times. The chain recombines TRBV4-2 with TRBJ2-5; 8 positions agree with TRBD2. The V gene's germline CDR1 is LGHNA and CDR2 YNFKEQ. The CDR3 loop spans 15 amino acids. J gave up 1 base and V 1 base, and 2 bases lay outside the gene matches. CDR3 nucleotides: TGTGCCAGCAGCCAAGCGGGAGGGTCCCAAGAGACCCAGTACTTC. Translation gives CASSQAGGSQETQYF.

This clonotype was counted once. In DNA form, the CDR3 reads TGCGCCAGCAGCCAGAGACTCGCGACGGAACAGGCTTATCAGCCCCAGCATTTT. Amino acids: CASSQRLATEQAYQPQHF. V and J are TRBV4-1 and TRBJ1-5; TRBD1 might be the D (5 bases). Looked up from germline, CDR1 is MGHRA and CDR2 is YSYEKL. The CDR3 length is 18 residues. The V and J ends lost 3 bases and 5 bases respectively, with 23 bases between them.

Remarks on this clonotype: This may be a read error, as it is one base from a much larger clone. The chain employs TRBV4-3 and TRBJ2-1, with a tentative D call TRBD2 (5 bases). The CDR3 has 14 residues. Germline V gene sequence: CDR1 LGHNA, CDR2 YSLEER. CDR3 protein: CASSQVLSRDDQFF. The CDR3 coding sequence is TGCGCCAGCAGCCAAGTTCTATCGAGGGATGATCAGTTCTTC.

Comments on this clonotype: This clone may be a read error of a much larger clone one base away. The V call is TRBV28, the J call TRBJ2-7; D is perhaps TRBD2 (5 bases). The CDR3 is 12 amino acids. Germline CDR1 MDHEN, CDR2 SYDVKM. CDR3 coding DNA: TGTGCCAGCAGTTTCCTAGACTACGAGCACTACTTC. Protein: CASSFLDYEHYF.

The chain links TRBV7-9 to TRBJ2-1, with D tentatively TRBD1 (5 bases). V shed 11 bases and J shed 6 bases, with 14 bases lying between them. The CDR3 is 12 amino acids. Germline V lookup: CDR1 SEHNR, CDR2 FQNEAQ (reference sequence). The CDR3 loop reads CASHGALNEQFF. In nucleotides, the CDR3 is TGTGCCTCCCATGGGGCCCTCAATGAGCAGTTCTTC.

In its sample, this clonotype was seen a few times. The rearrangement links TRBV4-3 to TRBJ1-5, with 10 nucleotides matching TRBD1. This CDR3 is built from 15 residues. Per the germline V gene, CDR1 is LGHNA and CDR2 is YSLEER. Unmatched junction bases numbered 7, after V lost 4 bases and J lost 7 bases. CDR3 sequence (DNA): TGCGCCAGCAGCCCCGGGACAGGGGAATTCCAGCCCCAGCATTTT. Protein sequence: CASSPGTGEFQPQHF.

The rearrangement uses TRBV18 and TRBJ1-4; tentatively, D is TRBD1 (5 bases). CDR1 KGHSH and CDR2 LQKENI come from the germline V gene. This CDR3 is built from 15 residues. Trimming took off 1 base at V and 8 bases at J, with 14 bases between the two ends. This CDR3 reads CASSPLNGAGEKLFF. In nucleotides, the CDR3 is TGTGCCAGCTCACCACTCAACGGGGCGGGGGAAAAACTGTTTTTT.

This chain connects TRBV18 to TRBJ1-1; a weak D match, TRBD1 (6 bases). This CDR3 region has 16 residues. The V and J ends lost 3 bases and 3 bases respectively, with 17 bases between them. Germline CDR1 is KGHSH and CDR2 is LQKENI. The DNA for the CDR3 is TGTGCCAGCTCACCTGTGGACAGCTTACTAGACACTGAAGCTTTCTTT. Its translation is CASSPVDSLLDTEAFF.

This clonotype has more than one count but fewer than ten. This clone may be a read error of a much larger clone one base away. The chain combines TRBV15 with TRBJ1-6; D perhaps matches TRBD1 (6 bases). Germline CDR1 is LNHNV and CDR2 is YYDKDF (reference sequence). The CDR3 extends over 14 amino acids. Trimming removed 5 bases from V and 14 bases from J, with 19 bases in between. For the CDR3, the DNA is TGTGCCACCAGCGAACGGGACACCCAGCAGACCCTCCACTTT. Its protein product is CATSERDTQQTLHF.